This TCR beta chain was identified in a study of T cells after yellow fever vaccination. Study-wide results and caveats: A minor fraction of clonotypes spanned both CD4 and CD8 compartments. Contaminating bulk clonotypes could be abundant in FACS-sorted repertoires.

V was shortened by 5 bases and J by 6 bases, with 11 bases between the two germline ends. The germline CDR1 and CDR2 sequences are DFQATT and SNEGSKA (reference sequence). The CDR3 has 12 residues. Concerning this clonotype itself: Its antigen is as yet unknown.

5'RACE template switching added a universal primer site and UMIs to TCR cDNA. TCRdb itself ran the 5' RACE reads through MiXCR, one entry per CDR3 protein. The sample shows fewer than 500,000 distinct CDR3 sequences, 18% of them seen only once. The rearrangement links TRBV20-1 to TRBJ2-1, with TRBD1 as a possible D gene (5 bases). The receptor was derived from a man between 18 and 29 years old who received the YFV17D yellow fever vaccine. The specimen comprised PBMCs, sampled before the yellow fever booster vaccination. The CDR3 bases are TGCAGTGCTTACGACAGAACCAATGAGCAGTTCTTC. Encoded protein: CSAYDRTNEQFF.